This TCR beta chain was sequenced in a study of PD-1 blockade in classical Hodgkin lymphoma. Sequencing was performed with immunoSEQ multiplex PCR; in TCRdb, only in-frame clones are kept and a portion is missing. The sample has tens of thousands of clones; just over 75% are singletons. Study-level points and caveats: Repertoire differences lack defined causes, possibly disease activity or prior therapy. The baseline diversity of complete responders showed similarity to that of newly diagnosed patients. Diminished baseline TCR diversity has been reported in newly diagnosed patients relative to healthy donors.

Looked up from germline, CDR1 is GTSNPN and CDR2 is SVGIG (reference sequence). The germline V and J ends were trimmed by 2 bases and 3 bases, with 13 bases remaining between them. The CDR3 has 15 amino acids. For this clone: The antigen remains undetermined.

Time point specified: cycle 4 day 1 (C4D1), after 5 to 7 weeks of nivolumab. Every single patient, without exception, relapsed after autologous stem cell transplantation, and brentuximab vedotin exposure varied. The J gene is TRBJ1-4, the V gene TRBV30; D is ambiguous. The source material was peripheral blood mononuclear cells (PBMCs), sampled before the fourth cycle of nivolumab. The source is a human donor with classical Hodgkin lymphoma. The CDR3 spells CAWSLSREANEKLFF. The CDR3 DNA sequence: TGTGCCTGGAGTTTAAGTAGGGAAGCTAATGAAAAACTGTTTTTT. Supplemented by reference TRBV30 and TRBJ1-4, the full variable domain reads SQTIHQWPATLVQPVGSPLSLECTVEGTSNPNLYWYRQAAGRGLQLLFYSVGIGQISSEVPQNLSASRPQDRQFILSSKKLLLSDSGFYLCAWSLSREANEKLFFGSGTQLSVL.